The sequence of this T cell receptor beta chain was determined in a study of cytomegalovirus exposure and HLA in healthy donors. Study at large: Unique TCRs from HLA-typed donors, roughly 89 million of them, were held in an early data release.

60 Vbeta and 13 Jbeta primers were used in PCR. Profiling relied on immunoSEQ multiplex PCR, and the TCRdb table lists in-frame clones only, not all of them. This repertoire shows under 150,000 clones, about 82% found once; its top ten account for less than 4%. Study-level results: Among TCR beta chains, those listed as cytomegalovirus-associated numbered about 160.

This clone was recorded once. The antigen is undetermined. Sequencing was performed on PBMCs. This receptor was identified in a male donor in good health and CMV-seronegative.

CDR3: CASSLSRETQYF. For the CDR3, the DNA is TGCGCCAGCAGCTTGTCGCGAGAGACCCAGTACTTC. The chain couples TRBV5-1 to TRBJ2-5; no clear D. The CDR3 is made up of 12 amino acids. Germline values: CDR1 SGHRS, CDR2 YFSETQ. V was trimmed by 1 base and J by 4 bases, leaving 5 bases between them.